This T cell receptor beta chain is from a study of shared clonotypes between healthy human individuals. Looked up from germline, CDR1 is MNHNS and CDR2 is SASEGT. This CDR3 has 14 amino acids. Trimming removed 4 bases from V and 12 bases from J, with 22 bases in between. For every subset, genomic DNA was evenly distributed across several immunoSEQ plates. Using immunoSEQ multiplex PCR, the repertoire was profiled, and TCRdb retains in-frame clones only, with some absent. The profile shows 1.5 million to 1.9 million clones, 98% of them singletons. The gene calls are TRBV6-1 and TRBJ2-7; D gene ambiguous. This clonotype was sampled from a man in his thirties or forties in good health. Sequencing input: naive CD4+ T cells sorted from blood. Subset here: CD45RA+ positively selected. The CDR3 loop is CASSAQRDSVRGYF. As DNA, the CDR3 is TGTGCCAGCAGTGCTCAAAGAGACTCCGTTCGCGGGTACTTC.